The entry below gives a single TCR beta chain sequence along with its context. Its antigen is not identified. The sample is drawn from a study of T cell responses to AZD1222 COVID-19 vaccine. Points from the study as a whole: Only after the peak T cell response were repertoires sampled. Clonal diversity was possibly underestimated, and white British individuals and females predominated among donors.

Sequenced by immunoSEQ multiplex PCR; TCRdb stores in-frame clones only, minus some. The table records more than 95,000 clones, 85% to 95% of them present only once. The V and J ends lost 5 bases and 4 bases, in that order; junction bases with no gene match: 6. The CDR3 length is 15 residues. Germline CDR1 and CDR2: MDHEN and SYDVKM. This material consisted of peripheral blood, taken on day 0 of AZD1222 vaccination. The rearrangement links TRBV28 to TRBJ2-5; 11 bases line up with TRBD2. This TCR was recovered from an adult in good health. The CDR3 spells CASSVLAGVRETQYF. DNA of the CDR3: TGTGCCAGCAGTGTACTAGCGGGAGTAAGAGAGACCCAGTACTTC.